Included here is one T cell receptor beta chain sequence, with context. The data are from a study of blood T cell repertoires in COVID-19. Study at large: In each case, the material was cDNA or gDNA derived from T cells, B-cell-depleted T cells, or PBMCs.

Assay: immunoSEQ multiplex PCR; the TCRdb copy retains only in-frame clones and omits some. The repertoire consists of around 100,000 clones, with about 90% occurring once and the leading ten covering 7% to 9.5%. This CDR3 is built from 16 residues. The V and J ends lost 3 bases and 3 bases, in that order; junction bases with no gene match: 6. CDR1 and CDR2 from the germline V gene are MNHEY and SMNVEV (reference sequence). Sample: peripheral blood. The source of this sequence is a man aged 25 to 40 in a cohort sampled during active COVID-19. The genes are TRBV27 and TRBJ1-5; 9 bases are shared with TRBD1. CDR3 DNA: TGTGCCAGCAGTTTCGGGACAGGGAACTTCAATCAGCCCCAGCATTTT. Its translation is CASSFGTGNFNQPQHF.